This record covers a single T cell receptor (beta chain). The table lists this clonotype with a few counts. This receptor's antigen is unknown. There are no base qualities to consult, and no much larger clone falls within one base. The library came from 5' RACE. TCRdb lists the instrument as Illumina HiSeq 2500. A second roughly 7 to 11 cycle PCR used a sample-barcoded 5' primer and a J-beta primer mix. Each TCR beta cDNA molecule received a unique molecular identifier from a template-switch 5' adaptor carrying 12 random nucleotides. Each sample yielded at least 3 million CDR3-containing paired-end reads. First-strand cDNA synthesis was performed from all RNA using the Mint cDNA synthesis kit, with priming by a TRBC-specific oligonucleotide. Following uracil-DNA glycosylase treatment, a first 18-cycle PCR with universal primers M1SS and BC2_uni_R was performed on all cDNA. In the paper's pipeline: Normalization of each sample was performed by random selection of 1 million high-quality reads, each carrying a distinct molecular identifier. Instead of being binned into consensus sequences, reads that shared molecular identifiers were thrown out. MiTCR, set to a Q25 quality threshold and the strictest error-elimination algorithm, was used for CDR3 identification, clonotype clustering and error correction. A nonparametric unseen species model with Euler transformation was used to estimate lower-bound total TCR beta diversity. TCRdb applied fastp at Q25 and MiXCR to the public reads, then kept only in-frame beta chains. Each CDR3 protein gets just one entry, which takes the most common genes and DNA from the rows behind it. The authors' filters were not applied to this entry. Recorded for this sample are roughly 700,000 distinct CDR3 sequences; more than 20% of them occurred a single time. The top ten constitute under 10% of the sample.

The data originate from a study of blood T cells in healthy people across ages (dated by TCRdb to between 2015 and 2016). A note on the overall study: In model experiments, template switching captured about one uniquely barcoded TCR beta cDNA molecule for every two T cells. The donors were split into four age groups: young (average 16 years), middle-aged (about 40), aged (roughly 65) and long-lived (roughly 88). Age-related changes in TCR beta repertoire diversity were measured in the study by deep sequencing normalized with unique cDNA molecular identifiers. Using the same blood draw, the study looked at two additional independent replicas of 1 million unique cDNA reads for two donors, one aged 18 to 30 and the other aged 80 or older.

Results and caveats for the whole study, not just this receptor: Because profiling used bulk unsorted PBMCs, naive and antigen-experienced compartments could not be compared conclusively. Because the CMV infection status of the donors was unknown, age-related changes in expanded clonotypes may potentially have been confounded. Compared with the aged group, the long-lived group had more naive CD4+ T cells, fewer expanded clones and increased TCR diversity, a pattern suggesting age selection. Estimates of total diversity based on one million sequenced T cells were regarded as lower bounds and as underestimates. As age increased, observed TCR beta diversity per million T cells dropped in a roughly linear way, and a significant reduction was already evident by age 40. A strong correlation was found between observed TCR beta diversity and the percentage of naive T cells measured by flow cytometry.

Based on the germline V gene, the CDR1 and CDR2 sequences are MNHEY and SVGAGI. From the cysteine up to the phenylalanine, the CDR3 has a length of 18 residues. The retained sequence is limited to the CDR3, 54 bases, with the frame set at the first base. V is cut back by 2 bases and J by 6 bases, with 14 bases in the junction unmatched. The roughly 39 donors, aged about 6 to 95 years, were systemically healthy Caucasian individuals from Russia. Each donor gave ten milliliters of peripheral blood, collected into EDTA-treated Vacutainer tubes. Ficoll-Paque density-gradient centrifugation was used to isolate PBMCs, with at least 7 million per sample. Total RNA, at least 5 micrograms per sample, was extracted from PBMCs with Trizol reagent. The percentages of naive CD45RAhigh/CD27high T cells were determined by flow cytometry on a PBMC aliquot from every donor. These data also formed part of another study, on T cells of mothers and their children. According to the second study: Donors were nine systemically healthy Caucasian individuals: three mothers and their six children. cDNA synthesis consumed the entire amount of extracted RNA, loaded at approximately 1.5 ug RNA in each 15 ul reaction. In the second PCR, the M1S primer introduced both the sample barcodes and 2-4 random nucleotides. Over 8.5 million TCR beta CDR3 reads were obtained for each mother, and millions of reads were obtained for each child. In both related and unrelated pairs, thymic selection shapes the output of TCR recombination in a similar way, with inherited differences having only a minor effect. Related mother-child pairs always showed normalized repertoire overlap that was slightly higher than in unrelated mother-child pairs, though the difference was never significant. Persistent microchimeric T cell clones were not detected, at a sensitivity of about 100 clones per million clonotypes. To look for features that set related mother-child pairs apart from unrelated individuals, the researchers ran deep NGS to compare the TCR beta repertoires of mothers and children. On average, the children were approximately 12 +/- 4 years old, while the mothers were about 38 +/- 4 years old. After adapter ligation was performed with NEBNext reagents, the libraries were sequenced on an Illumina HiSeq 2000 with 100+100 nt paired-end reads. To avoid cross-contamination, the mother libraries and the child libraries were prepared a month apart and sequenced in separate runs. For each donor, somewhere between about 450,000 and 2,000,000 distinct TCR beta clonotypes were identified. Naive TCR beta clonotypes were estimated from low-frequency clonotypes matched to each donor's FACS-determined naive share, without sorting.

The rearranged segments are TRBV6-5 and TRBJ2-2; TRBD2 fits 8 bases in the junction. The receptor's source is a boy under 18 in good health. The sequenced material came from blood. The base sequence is TGTGCCAGCAGTTACGACCCGGGGATCACTAGCGGAGCCGGGGAGCTGTTTTTT. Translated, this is CASSYDPGITSGAGELFF.